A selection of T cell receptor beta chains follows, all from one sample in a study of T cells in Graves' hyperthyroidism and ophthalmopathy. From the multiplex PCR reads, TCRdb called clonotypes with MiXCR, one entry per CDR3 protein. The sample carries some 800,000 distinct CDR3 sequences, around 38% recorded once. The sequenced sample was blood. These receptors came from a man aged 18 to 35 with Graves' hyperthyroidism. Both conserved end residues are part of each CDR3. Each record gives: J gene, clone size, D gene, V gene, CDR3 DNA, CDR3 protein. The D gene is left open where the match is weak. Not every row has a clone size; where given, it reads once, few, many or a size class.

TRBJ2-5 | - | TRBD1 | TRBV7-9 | TGTGCCAGCAGTTACTATGACAGGGCTGAGACCCAGTACTTC | CASSYYDRAETQYF
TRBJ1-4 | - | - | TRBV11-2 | TGTGCCAGCAGTTACCGCGACAGGAAGAGGGATGAAAAACTGTTTTTT | CASSYRDRKRDEKLFF
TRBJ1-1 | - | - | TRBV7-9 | TGTGCCAGCAGCTTAACCAGCGAGTTGAACACTGAAGCTTTCTTT | CASSLTSELNTEAFF
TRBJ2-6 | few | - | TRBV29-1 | TGCAGCGTTGTTACAACTGGGGCCAACGTCCTGACTTTC | CSVVTTGANVLTF
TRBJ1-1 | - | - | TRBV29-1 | TGCAGCAGCCCAGAGGCGGGTCGTGGCACTGAAGCTTTCTTT | CSSPEAGRGTEAFF
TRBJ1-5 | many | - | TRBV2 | TGTGCCAGCAGACAGGATAGCAATCAGCCCCAGCATTTT | CASRQDSNQPQHF
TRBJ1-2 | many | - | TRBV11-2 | TGCGCCAGCAGCTTGGGCAACTATGGCTACACCTTC | CASSLGNYGYTF
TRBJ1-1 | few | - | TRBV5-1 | TGCGCCAGCAGCGGACATCAGAACACTGAAGCTTTCTTT | CASSGHQNTEAFF
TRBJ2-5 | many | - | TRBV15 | TGTGCCACCAGCAAACAGCCGGGAAATGGAGAGACCCAGTACTTC | CATSKQPGNGETQYF
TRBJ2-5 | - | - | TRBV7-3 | TGTGCCAGCAGCCAAAGTCGACGGGACCAAGAGACCCAGTACTTC | CASSQSRRDQETQYF
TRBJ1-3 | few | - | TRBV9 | TGTGCCAGCAGCACCTCCGGGAGCTCTGGAAACACCATATATTTT | CASSTSGSSGNTIYF
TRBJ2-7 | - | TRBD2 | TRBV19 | TGTGCCAGTTACGCAGGACTAGCTGTCTACGAGCAGTACTTC | CASYAGLAVYEQYF
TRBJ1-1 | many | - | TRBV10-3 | TGTGCCATCAATCTGAACCTGAACACTGAAGCTTTCTTT | CAINLNLNTEAFF
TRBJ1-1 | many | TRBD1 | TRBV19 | TGTGCCAGTACCCTACTAAGGACAGGGAACACTGAAGCTTTCTTT | CASTLLRTGNTEAFF
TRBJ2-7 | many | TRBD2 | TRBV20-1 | TGCAGTGGTATAGCGGGCAGCTACGAGCAGTACTTC | CSGIAGSYEQYF
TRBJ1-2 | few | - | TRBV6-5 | TGTGCCAGCAGTTCCGGACTCACCAGGTTTAACTATGGCTACACCTTC | CASSSGLTRFNYGYTF
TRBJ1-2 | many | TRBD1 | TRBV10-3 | TGTGCCATCAGTGAGCCGGGACAGGAGAGAAACTATGGCTACACCTTC | CAISEPGQERNYGYTF
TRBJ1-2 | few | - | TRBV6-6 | TGTGCCACACTAGAGGGTCGTGGCTACACCTTC | CATLEGRGYTF
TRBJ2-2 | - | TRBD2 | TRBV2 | TGTGCCAGCAGTGTTGATTTGCGGGAGCGCACCGGGGAGCTGTTTTTT | CASSVDLRERTGELFF
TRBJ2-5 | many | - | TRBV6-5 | TGTGCCAGCGCGCAACTGGGGGAGACCCAGTACTTC | CASAQLGETQYF
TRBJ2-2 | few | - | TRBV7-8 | TGTGCCAGCACCCCTTTGGGGCTCACCGGGGAGCTGTTTTTT | CASTPLGLTGELFF
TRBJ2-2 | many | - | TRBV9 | TGTGCCAGCAGCGTAGGCCTAGGGCGGGCCGGGGAGCTGTTTTTT | CASSVGLGRAGELFF
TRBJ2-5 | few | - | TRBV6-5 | TGTGCCAGCAGTTACTCGATAGCTACCAAGCACGAAGAGACCCAGTACTTC | CASSYSIATKHEETQYF
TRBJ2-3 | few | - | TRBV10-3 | TGTGCCATCGGGAAGGCTAGCACAGATACGCAGTATTTT | CAIGKASTDTQYF
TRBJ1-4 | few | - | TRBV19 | TGTGCCAGTAGTAAGGGGCAGGATCGTAATGAAAAACTGTTTTTT | CASSKGQDRNEKLFF
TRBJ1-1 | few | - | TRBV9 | TGCGCCAGCAGCCATGTGAACGATGAAGCTTTCTTT | CASSHVNDEAFF
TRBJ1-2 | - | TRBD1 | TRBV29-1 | TGCAGCCTCCGGACAGGCTGGCTTCGTGGCTACACCTTC | CSLRTGWLRGYTF
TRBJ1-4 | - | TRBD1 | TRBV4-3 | TGCGCCAGCAGCCAGCTCGGGACAGGGGCTGAAAAACTGTTTTTT | CASSQLGTGAEKLFF
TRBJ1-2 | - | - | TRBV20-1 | TGCAGTGCTAGAGTGCCTGGCGGGGGAGGCTACACCTTC | CSARVPGGGGYTF
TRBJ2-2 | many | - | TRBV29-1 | TGCAGCTATATATCAGGCACCGGGGAGCTGTTTTTT | CSYISGTGELFF
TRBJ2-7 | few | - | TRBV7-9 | TGTGCCAGCAGCTCACCGACGGACAGTTACGAGCAGTACTTC | CASSSPTDSYEQYF